The present TCR beta chain was sequenced within a study of beta chain features in type 1 diabetes. Study-level results: Type 1 diabetes patients had fewer VDJ junction insertions and more deletions. There was a moderate but significant shortening of TCRB CDR3s in all four CD4+ subsets of Type 1 diabetes patients. Sequencing of cDNA might inflate the share of cells that strongly express TCR.

All of the isolated RNA was reverse transcribed, so expressed TCRB transcripts were sequenced. Sequenced naive, central memory and regulatory T cell samples produced an average of around 3.9 million reads. TCRdb's copy holds only in-frame clones and misses some; the assay was immunoSEQ multiplex PCR. The data show 160,000 or so clones, roughly 60% seen once. The length of the CDR3 is 14 residues. With V trimmed by 8 bases and J by 7 bases, 7 bases remained unmatched. The germline V gene has CDR1 MNHEY and CDR2 SVGAGI. As to this clone: Its specificity is unknown.

Via the markers CD45RO/CCR7/CD25/CD127/CD95/CD27, stem cell-like memory, regulatory, central memory and naive CD4+ cells were sorted. The sequence was collected from a man under 40 with type 1 diabetes. The chain has TRBV6-5 and TRBJ1-6; the match to TRBD1 covers 8 bases. Sequencing was done on a sample of naive CD4+ T cells from blood. This CDR3 reads CASLRTGSNSPLHF. The CDR3 DNA reads TGTGCCAGCCTTAGGACAGGGAGCAATTCACCCCTCCACTTT.